The 24 T cell receptor beta chains listed next were all sequenced from one sample in a study of cytomegalovirus exposure and HLA in healthy donors. PCR amplification relied on 60 Vbeta primers (plus 13 Jbeta primers). The protocol was immunoSEQ multiplex PCR, while the TCRdb copy is restricted to in-frame clones and leaves out a portion. The sample has around 85,000 clones; roughly three quarters are singletons. The material sequenced was PBMCs. These receptors were obtained from a woman aged 50 to 60 in good health and CMV-seropositive.

This clone has a handful of counts. This sequence joins TRBV6-5 and TRBJ2-4; 8 bases agree with TRBD1. With V trimmed by 5 bases and J by 6 bases, 6 bases remained unmatched. Looked up from germline, CDR1 is MNHEY and CDR2 is SVGAGI. The CDR3 runs 14 residues. The CDR3 sequence is CASSDRGTGNIQYF. In nucleotides, the CDR3 is TGTGCCAGCAGTGACAGGGGCACGGGAAACATTCAGTACTTC.

The chain has TRBV18 and TRBJ2-7; tentatively, D is TRBD1 (5 bases). With 0 bases removed from V and 2 bases from J, the gap between germline ends came to 8 bases. Germline-derived CDR1 and CDR2 are KGHSH and LQKENI. There are 14 residues in the CDR3. CDR3 sequence: CASSPPAGTYEQYF. The CDR3 nucleotides read TGTGCCAGCTCACCACCGGCAGGGACCTACGAGCAGTACTTC.

The chain recombines TRBV7-2 with TRBJ1-2, with 7 bases matching TRBD1. Trimming removed 10 bases from V and 8 bases from J; junction bases left unmatched: 7. The CDR3 spans 11 residues. The germline V gene encodes CDR1 SGHTA and CDR2 FQGNSA. CDR3 residues: CANRQGRGYTF. CDR3 DNA: TGTGCCAACCGACAGGGACGGGGCTACACCTTC.

The sample holds one count of this clone. The chain employs TRBV30 and TRBJ1-2; the D gene is possibly TRBD1 (6 bases). The CDR3 has 13 amino acids. The germline V gene encodes CDR1 GTSNPN and CDR2 SVGIG (reference sequence). The V end was cut by 4 bases, the J end by 4 bases, with 13 bases between. CDR3 in DNA: TGTGCCTGGATGTTGCAGGGGTTCTATGGCTACACCTTC. This translates into CAWMLQGFYGYTF. The entire variable domain, with the rest obtained from reference TRBV30 and TRBJ1-2, is as follows: SQTIHQWPATLVQPVGSPLSLECTVEGTSNPNLYWYRQAAGRGLQLLFYSVGIGQISSEVPQNLSASRPQDRQFILSSKKLLLSDSGFYLCAWMLQGFYGYTFGSGTRLTVV.

The CDR3 reads CASSVDGGDSTDTQYF. Here the CDR3 DNA reads TGTGCCAGCAGCGTAGATGGCGGGGATAGCACAGATACGCAGTATTTT. This chain connects TRBV9 to TRBJ2-3; tentative D call: TRBD2 (6 bases). The CDR3 runs 16 residues. Germline V lookup: CDR1 SGDLS, CDR2 YYNGEE. V was shortened by 0 bases and J by 0 bases, with 11 bases between the two germline ends.

The chain couples TRBV7-2 to TRBJ1-1; 7 bases map to TRBD1. The CDR3 has 16 residues. The germline gives CDR1 SGHTA, CDR2 FQGNSA. J was trimmed by 8 bases and V by 3 bases; bases with no gene match: 15. This CDR3 is CASSFLSGGFATEAFF. The CDR3 DNA follows: TGTGCCAGCAGCTTTTTGTCAGGGGGGTTCGCGACCGAAGCTTTCTTT.

In the case of this clone: The same CDR3 can be traced to other DNA sequences in this sample. The chain has TRBV13 and TRBJ2-1; 10 bases map to TRBD1. The CDR3 contains 14 residues. The germline V gene encodes CDR1 PRHDT and CDR2 FYEKMQ (reference sequence). Trimming cost V 3 bases and J 4 bases; bases outside gene matches: 0. The CDR3 DNA is TGTGCCAGCAGCTTGGGACAGGGGTACAATGAGCAGTTCTTC. Amino acids: CASSLGQGYNEQFF.

The chain carries TRBV7-2 and TRBJ2-2; D is ambiguous. The CDR3 is made up of 14 amino acids. V was clipped by 2 bases and J by 6 bases, with 10 bases between them. The V gene's germline CDR1 is SGHTA and CDR2 FQGNSA. The CDR3 nucleotides read TGTGCCAGCAGCTTAAGACCGAGCGCCGGGGAGCTGTTTTTT. Its protein is CASSLRPSAGELFF.

This clone was detected only once. The rearrangement uses TRBV2 and TRBJ2-3; D unresolved. V shed 11 bases and J shed 2 bases, with 17 bases lying between them. Looked up from germline, CDR1 is SNHLY and CDR2 is FYNNEI. CDR3 size: 14 residues. This chain's CDR3 is CAARQSPLTDTQYF. The CDR3 DNA reads as TGTGCCGCGCGACAATCTCCGCTCACAGATACGCAGTATTTT.

The V gene is TRBV7-8, the J gene TRBJ1-2, with 12 bases lining up with TRBD1. There are 17 residues in the CDR3. Losses at the gene ends were 4 bases for V and 8 bases for J; bases not matched to a gene: 14. Germline V lookup: CDR1 SGHVS, CDR2 FQNEAQ. The CDR3 coding sequence is TGTGCCAGCAGCTCCGCCAAGATGGGACAGGGGGCGTTCGGCTACACCTTC. Translated: CASSSAKMGQGAFGYTF.

The genes are TRBV6-5 and TRBJ2-1, with D perhaps matching TRBD1 (6 bases). The CDR3 is 15 amino acids. Germline V CDR1 and CDR2: MNHEY, SVGAGI. The germline V and J ends were trimmed by 5 bases and 5 bases, with 16 bases remaining between them. The CDR3 nucleotides are TGTGCCAGCAGTAAGAGACAGGCTGTCCACAATGAGCAGTTCTTC. Residues: CASSKRQAVHNEQFF.

The J gene is TRBJ1-2, the V gene TRBV11-2; D unclear. Germline V CDR1 and CDR2: SGHAT, FQNNGV. The CDR3 totals 17 residues. V lost 5 bases to trimming and J lost 0 bases, with 19 bases between them. As DNA, the CDR3 is TGTGCCAGCAGCCCCGTTGGGCAGCTATCAGCTAACTATGGCTACACCTTC. It is translated as CASSPVGQLSANYGYTF.

This rearrangement joins TRBV11-2 to TRBJ2-1, with D possibly being TRBD1 (6 bases). V lost 1 base and J 7 bases, leaving 14 bases between the germline ends. Looked up from germline, CDR1 is SGHAT and CDR2 is FQNNGV. This CDR3 comprises 15 residues. The CDR3: CASSLGPGAINEQFF. The CDR3 coding sequence is TGTGCCAGCAGCTTAGGCCCAGGGGCCATAAATGAGCAGTTCTTC. Full variable domain (rest looked up from reference TRBV11-2 and TRBJ2-1): EAGVAQSPRYKIIEKRQSVAFWCNPISGHATLYWYQQILGQGPKLLIQFQNNGVVDDSQLPKDRFSAERLKGVDSTLKIQPAKLEDSAVYLCASSLGPGAINEQFFGPGTRLTVL.

V is TRBV27 and J is TRBJ2-2, with D possibly being TRBD1 (5 bases). Germline V lookup: CDR1 MNHEY, CDR2 SMNVEV (reference sequence). V was trimmed by 5 bases and J by 0 bases, leaving 13 bases between them. The CDR3 consists of 16 residues. The CDR3 region is CASSTRQQANTGELFF. Written as DNA, the CDR3 is TGTGCCAGCAGTACCCGACAGCAAGCGAACACCGGGGAGCTGTTTTTT.

The V gene is TRBV6-1, the J gene TRBJ1-5; D remains unclear. The CDR3 length is 14 residues. The germline gives CDR1 MNHNS, CDR2 SASEGT. Trimming left V 3 bases short and J 3 bases short, with 9 bases between. This chain's CDR3 is CASSDWGVNQPQHF. The CDR3, as DNA: TGTGCCAGCAGTGATTGGGGAGTCAATCAGCCCCAGCATTTT.

The chain joins TRBV6-1 to TRBJ2-1; TRBD2 might be the D (7 bases). The CDR3 runs 15 residues. V was shortened by 1 base and J by 2 bases, with 9 bases between the two germline ends. Germline V gene data show CDR1 as MNHNS and CDR2 as SASEGT. The CDR3 region has the DNA TGTGCCAGCAGTGAAGGGGGGGGGCCCTACAATGAGCAGTTCTTC. It translates to CASSEGGGPYNEQFF.

CDR3 in amino acids: CASSARTLSYNEQFF. As DNA, the CDR3 is TGTGCCAGCAGTGCTAGAACCCTCTCCTACAATGAGCAGTTCTTC. The rearrangement uses TRBV2 and TRBJ2-1; unclear D gene. Germline V gives CDR1 SNHLY, CDR2 FYNNEI. The CDR3 contains 15 residues. V lost 4 bases to trimming and J lost 0 bases, with 10 bases between them.

This chain links TRBV4-1 with TRBJ2-4; D might be TRBD1 (6 bases). CDR3 length: 17 residues. Per germline, CDR1 MGHRA and CDR2 YSYEKL. With 0 bases removed from V and 1 base from J, the gap between germline ends came to 13 bases. The CDR3 DNA sequence: TGCGCCAGCAGCCAAGATGGAAACAGGGTGGCCAAAAACATTCAGTACTTC. Amino acids: CASSQDGNRVAKNIQYF.

This chain connects TRBV18 to TRBJ2-7, with a tentative D call TRBD1 (6 bases). The germline V gene encodes CDR1 KGHSH and CDR2 LQKENI. The CDR3 totals 14 residues. Deletions cut 5 bases from V and 4 bases from J, with 15 bases between. CDR3 protein: CASSDGTRIYEQYV. CDR3 bases: TGTGCCAGCTCAGATGGGACAAGAATTTACGAGCAGTACGTC.

The V gene is TRBV13, the J gene TRBJ2-2; 8 bases line up with TRBD2. The CDR3 length is 19 residues. Trimming cost V 1 base and J 2 bases; bases outside gene matches: 12. The germline V gene has CDR1 PRHDT and CDR2 FYEKMQ (reference sequence). CDR3 sequence reads: CASSLAPGLGALNTGELFF. The CDR3 DNA sequence: TGTGCCAGCAGCTTAGCCCCGGGACTAGGGGCCCTAAACACCGGGGAGCTGTTTTTT.

The rearrangement links TRBV6-6 to TRBJ2-7; 10 bases line up with TRBD2. With V trimmed by 8 bases and J by 0 bases, 7 bases remained unmatched. Germline values: CDR1 MNHNY, CDR2 SVGAGI (reference sequence). This CDR3 is built from 15 residues. The CDR3 sequence: CASGSQREGSYEQYV. The CDR3 DNA follows: TGTGCCAGCGGTTCTCAGCGGGAGGGCTCCTACGAGCAGTACGTC.

The chain couples TRBV30 to TRBJ2-7; TRBD1 matches at 10 bases. This CDR3 region has 14 residues. V was clipped by 0 bases and J by 7 bases; unmatched bases: 6. Germline CDR1 is GTSNPN and CDR2 is SVGIG (reference sequence). The CDR3, as DNA: TGTGCCTGGAGTGTCAGAGACAGGGGGCTTGAGCAGTACGTC. Its translation is CAWSVRDRGLEQYV.

The chain employs TRBV7-2 and TRBJ1-2; possibly TRBD1 for D (5 bases). Per the germline V gene, CDR1 is SGHTA and CDR2 is FQGNSA. The CDR3 has 11 amino acids. The CDR3, as DNA: TGTGTGACAGAGCTTAACTATGGCTACACCTTC. Protein sequence: CVTELNYGYTF.

The CDR3 region is CASSPRVSASYGYTF. In DNA form, the CDR3 reads TGTGCCAGCAGCCCCCGGGTCAGTGCCAGCTATGGCTACACCTTC. The J gene is TRBJ1-2, the V gene TRBV9; D unclear. The CDR3 is 15 residues long. Germline CDR1 reads SGDLS; CDR2 reads YYNGEE. The V end was cut by 4 bases, the J end by 4 bases, with 17 bases between.